Below, 9 T cell receptor beta chains from the same sample are listed, as sequenced in a study of cytomegalovirus exposure and HLA in healthy donors. With 60 Vbeta and 13 Jbeta primers, the PCR was carried out. This table comes from immunoSEQ multiplex PCR, and its TCRdb copy is limited to in-frame clones, with some not included. The data show fewer than 150,000 clones, with around 82% seen just once and roughly 1.2% held by the top ten. The sequenced sample was PBMCs. Receptors were obtained from a man in his fifties or sixties in good health and CMV-seronegative.

The chain has TRBV28 and TRBJ1-2, with D maybe TRBD1 (6 bases). The CDR3 extends over 14 amino acids. Per germline, CDR1 MDHEN and CDR2 SYDVKM. The V gene lost 5 bases and the J gene lost 4 bases, with 14 bases spanning the gap. This CDR3 is CASSLPGQSYGYTF. CDR3 sequence (DNA): TGTGCCAGCAGTCTTCCTGGACAGTCCTATGGCTACACCTTC.

This chain joins TRBV10-1 and TRBJ1-1; TRBD1 agrees at 8 bases. Trimming at V came to 0 bases and at J to 10 bases, leaving 4 bases not matched to a gene. The CDR3 contains 13 residues. Germline values: CDR1 WNHNN, CDR2 SYGVQD (reference sequence). CDR3 region: CASSESTGARAFF. The CDR3 DNA reads TGCGCCAGCAGTGAGTCGACAGGGGCGCGAGCTTTCTTT.

This clone occurred once. J is TRBJ2-1 and V is TRBV5-1; D is possibly TRBD2 (6 bases). CDR1 is SGHRS and CDR2 is YFSETQ in the germline V gene. V was shortened by 2 bases and J by 1 base, with 10 bases between the two germline ends. This CDR3 region has 15 residues. CDR3 nucleotides: TGCGCCAGCAGCTTTACCGCGGGGTCCTACAATGAGCAGTTCTTC. It translates to CASSFTAGSYNEQFF.

The rearrangement uses TRBV5-1 and TRBJ2-5, with 7 bases fitting TRBD1. V lost 0 bases to trimming and J lost 1 base; unmatched junction nucleotides: 3. The CDR3 is made up of 15 amino acids. The V gene's germline CDR1 is SGHRS and CDR2 YFSETQ. CDR3 loop: CASSLVGTAQETQYF. The CDR3 nucleotides are TGCGCCAGCAGCTTGGTTGGGACAGCCCAAGAGACCCAGTACTTC.

The chain employs TRBV7-2 and TRBJ1-4; 8 positions agree with TRBD1. This CDR3 comprises 15 residues. Germline assignment: CDR1 SGHTA and CDR2 FQGNSA. J lost 7 bases, V lost 1 base, and 5 bases had no gene match. CDR3 nucleotides: TGTGCCAGCAGCTTAGGACAGGGGAGAATTGAAAAACTGTTTTTT. This codes for CASSLGQGRIEKLFF.

The chain employs TRBV7-8 and TRBJ2-2, with TRBD1 identical over 7 bases. Germline loops: CDR1 SGHVS, CDR2 FQNEAQ. This CDR3 comprises 14 residues. J lost 6 bases, V lost 5 bases, and 6 bases had no gene match. The CDR3, as DNA: TGTGCCAGCAGCCGAAACAGGGGCTCCGGGGAGCTGTTTTTT. It specifies CASSRNRGSGELFF.

The V gene is TRBV7-9, the J gene TRBJ2-1; 7 bases match TRBD2. CDR3 length equals 15 residues. The V and J ends lost 3 bases and 10 bases, in that order; junction bases with no gene match: 12. The V gene's germline CDR1 is SEHNR and CDR2 FQNEAQ (reference sequence). CDR3 protein: CASSFGGGGREEQFF. As DNA, the CDR3 is TGTGCCAGCAGCTTCGGGGGAGGCGGGAGAGAAGAGCAGTTCTTC. Supplemented by reference TRBV7-9 and TRBJ2-1, the full variable domain reads DTGVSQNPRHKITKRGQNVTFRCDPISEHNRLYWYRQTLGQGPEFLTYFQNEAQLEKSRLLSDRFSAERPKGSFSTLEIQRTEQGDSAMYLCASSFGGGGREEQFFGPGTRLTVL.

The chain carries TRBV5-4 and TRBJ2-5, with TRBD2 matching over 14 bases. The CDR3 length is 16 residues. J gave up 6 bases and V 0 bases, and 4 bases lay outside the gene matches. CDR1 and CDR2 from the germline V gene are SGHNT and YYREEE (reference sequence). Here the CDR3 DNA reads TGTGCCAGCAGCTTGGGGACTAGCGGGAGGTGGAAGACCCAGTACTTC. As protein: CASSLGTSGRWKTQYF.

The chain links TRBV7-9 to TRBJ2-1, with D maybe TRBD2 (5 bases). CDR1 is SEHNR and CDR2 is FQNEAQ in the germline V gene (reference sequence). CDR3 length: 14 residues. V shed 5 bases and J shed 0 bases, with 8 bases lying between them. Here the CDR3 DNA reads TGTGCCAGCAGCCCGAGGGCCTCCTACAATGAGCAGTTCTTC. Translating it yields CASSPRASYNEQFF.